A selection of T cell receptor beta chains follows, all from one sample in a study of cytomegalovirus exposure and HLA in healthy donors. Profiling relied on immunoSEQ multiplex PCR, and the TCRdb table lists in-frame clones only, not all of them. The top ten clones hold about 7% of a sample with about 150,000 clones, roughly four fifths of them seen once. The source material was PBMCs. These receptors were taken from a man aged 25 to 40 in good health and CMV-seronegative. The CDR3 runs from the conserved cysteine through the conserved F or W. The order of the fields is V gene, CDR3 length, CDR3 protein.

V gene: TRBV9
CDR3 length: 14
CDR3 protein: CASSPRGKSYEQYF

V gene: TRBV11-2
CDR3 length: 16
CDR3 protein: CASSPVRGGSYYGYTF

V gene: TRBV15
CDR3 length: 16
CDR3 protein: CATSRDWTSGIYEQYF

V gene: TRBV6-1
CDR3 length: 12
CDR3 protein: CASSTRAGGYTF

V gene: TRBV6-1
CDR3 length: 15
CDR3 protein: CASSEAPSSYNEQFF

V gene: TRBV5-6
CDR3 length: 14
CDR3 protein: CASSPGQGIHEQYF

V gene: TRBV6-4
CDR3 length: 13
CDR3 protein: CASSDLSNQPQHF

V gene: TRBV11-3
CDR3 length: 18
CDR3 protein: CASSSGAGTGGDTDTQYF

V gene: TRBV30
CDR3 length: 12
CDR3 protein: CAWSRRTGSYTF

V gene: TRBV11-3
CDR3 length: 14
CDR3 protein: CASSLAPSTDTQYF

V gene: TRBV4-2
CDR3 length: 16
CDR3 protein: CASSQAGAGAQEKLFF

V gene: TRBV29-1
CDR3 length: 14
CDR3 protein: CSVRTSANTGELFF

V gene: TRBV19
CDR3 length: 13
CDR3 protein: CASRPTESYEQYF

V gene: TRBV5-4
CDR3 length: 16
CDR3 protein: CASSLPGRASVYGYTF

V gene: TRBV11-1
CDR3 length: 13
CDR3 protein: CASSLARGEKLFF

V gene: TRBV5-1
CDR3 length: 13
CDR3 protein: CASSPTGPYGYTF

V gene: TRBV27
CDR3 length: 15
CDR3 protein: CASAEAGGGADTQYF

V gene: TRBV27
CDR3 length: 15
CDR3 protein: CASTPFAGGDYEQYF

V gene: TRBV4-2
CDR3 length: 15
CDR3 protein: CASSHFEANTGELFF

V gene: TRBV30
CDR3 length: 14
CDR3 protein: CAWKVAGGGETQYF

V gene: TRBV5-6
CDR3 length: 14
CDR3 protein: CASSRQGSYNEQFF

V gene: TRBV6-6
CDR3 length: 14
CDR3 protein: CASGGAGTGNGYTF

V gene: TRBV2
CDR3 length: 14
CDR3 protein: CASSYGATNEKLFF

V gene: TRBV5-1
CDR3 length: 13
CDR3 protein: CASRYQGTDTQYF

V gene: TRBV5-1
CDR3 length: 16
CDR3 protein: CASSSSRQGAQETQYF

V gene: TRBV7-3
CDR3 length: 13
CDR3 protein: CASSPRTATEAFF

V gene: TRBV9
CDR3 length: 16
CDR3 protein: CASSVGPLGGPYEQYF

V gene: TRBV6-5
CDR3 length: 15
CDR3 protein: CASSYSTSATDTQYF

V gene: TRBV11-3
CDR3 length: 15
CDR3 protein: CASSSRTGEGDTQYF

V gene: TRBV7-9
CDR3 length: 14
CDR3 protein: CASSAKTANTEAFF

V gene: TRBV7-2
CDR3 length: 13
CDR3 protein: CASTPGSNQPQHF

V gene: TRBV5-6
CDR3 length: 13
CDR3 protein: CASSLDRVETQYF

V gene: TRBV6-6
CDR3 length: 16
CDR3 protein: CASSYSGTGSVGELFF

V gene: TRBV10-3
CDR3 length: 17
CDR3 protein: CAIRGQGYQLWLHRRTF

V gene: TRBV19
CDR3 length: 17
CDR3 protein: CASRKVTGKVDGYGYTF

V gene: TRBV7-9
CDR3 length: 13
CDR3 protein: CASSWEVDTEAFF

V gene: TRBV10-2
CDR3 length: 16
CDR3 protein: CASSGTAASRKETQYF

V gene: TRBV4-2
CDR3 length: 13
CDR3 protein: CASSERDRDEQYF

V gene: TRBV7-3
CDR3 length: 12
CDR3 protein: CASSAGGGGYTF

V gene: TRBV2
CDR3 length: 15
CDR3 protein: CASSGQGQGNQPQHF

V gene: TRBV19
CDR3 length: 16
CDR3 protein: CASSIRASGVENEQFF

V gene: TRBV7-8
CDR3 length: 18
CDR3 protein: CASSLVFGAGRSTDTQYF

V gene: TRBV2
CDR3 length: 15
CDR3 protein: CASSEVRTTNYGYTF

V gene: TRBV6-6
CDR3 length: 14
CDR3 protein: CASNTRQGEETQYF

V gene: TRBV6-1
CDR3 length: 16
CDR3 protein: CASSDGLAGGQYEQYF

V gene: TRBV30
CDR3 length: 14
CDR3 protein: CAWSVQQEVTEAFF

V gene: TRBV30
CDR3 length: 12
CDR3 protein: CAWSPLEGVQYF

V gene: TRBV14
CDR3 length: 16
CDR3 protein: CASSQPTGGRTHEQYF

V gene: TRBV6-5
CDR3 length: 14
CDR3 protein: CASSQATNTDTQYF

V gene: TRBV2
CDR3 length: 16
CDR3 protein: CASSSTGSSGANGLTF

V gene: TRBV19
CDR3 length: 14
CDR3 protein: CASSPGTGGSEQYF